A single sample gave rise to the 18 T cell receptor beta chains below, sequenced in a study of human T cells and chemical hapten exposure. TCRdb itself ran the RACE reads through MiXCR, one entry per CDR3 protein. In the table there are 150,000 to 200,000 distinct CDR3 sequences, roughly 15% of which are singletons. As for time point: patch test 1, 2 weeks after DPC sensitization. Stated treatment: therapeutic diphenylcyclopropenone sensitization with weekly scalp DPC. Sample: whole blood, taken in connection with sensitization to the hapten diphenylcyclopropenone (DPC). These receptors were obtained from a young woman with alopecia areata. Some clones in this sample may be carry-over from other donors' samples.

CDR3 sequence: CASSYPDSYEQYF. CDR3 in DNA: TGTGCCAGCAGCTACCCGGACAGCTACGAGCAGTACTTC. This chain connects TRBV7-2 to TRBJ2-7; tentative D call: TRBD1 (6 bases). The germline gives CDR1 SGHTA, CDR2 FQGNSA. V lost 4 bases to trimming and J lost 3 bases, with 10 bases between them. The length of the CDR3 is 13 residues.

This chain joins TRBV24-1 and TRBJ2-1; TRBD2 is a possible D gene (5 bases). The CDR3 extends over 16 amino acids. CDR1 and CDR2 (germline): KGHDR, SFDVKD. Trimming left V 7 bases short and J 4 bases short, with 19 bases between. The CDR3 DNA sequence: TGTGCCACCAGGGAGGATCGAGCCACCCAATACAATGAGCAGTTCTTC. Its translation: CATREDRATQYNEQFF.

Only a few counts were recorded for this clonotype. The chain has TRBV29-1 and TRBJ1-1; 9 bases match TRBD1. Germline V gives CDR1 SQVTM, CDR2 ANQGSEA. Trimming removed 5 bases from V and 4 bases from J; junction bases left unmatched: 5. CDR3 size: 13 residues. As DNA, the CDR3 is TGCAGCGTTAGGGACAGGGTAACCACTGAAGCTTTCTTT. Protein sequence: CSVRDRVTTEAFF.

The rearrangement links TRBV10-3 to TRBJ2-7; TRBD2 agrees at 8 bases. The CDR3 is 14 residues long. V was clipped by 4 bases and J by 2 bases; unmatched bases: 4. The germline gives CDR1 ENHRY, CDR2 SYGVKD. CDR3 sequence (DNA): TGTGCCATCAGTGTCAGCGGGAGACCCTACGAGCAGTACTTC. This sequence encodes CAISVSGRPYEQYF.

This clonotype was seen ten or more times. CDR3 loop: CASSPHPGQPNTEAFF. The CDR3 DNA is TGTGCCAGCAGCCCCCACCCGGGACAGCCGAACACTGAAGCTTTCTTT. The V gene is TRBV27, the J gene TRBJ1-1; 7 bases fit TRBD1. Germline trimming cut 6 bases from V and 1 base from J; bases unmatched to any gene: 11. CDR1 is MNHEY, CDR2 SMNVEV, per germline (reference sequence). The CDR3 extends over 16 amino acids.

This clonotype has ten or more counts. The chain uses TRBV12-3 or TRBV12-4 and TRBJ1-1; TRBD1 might be the D (5 bases). The V gene lost 5 bases and the J gene lost 1 base, with 11 bases spanning the gap. CDR3 size: 14 residues. CDR3 loop: CASSMTDKNTEAFF. CDR3 sequence (DNA): TGTGCCAGCAGTATGACGGACAAGAACACTGAAGCTTTCTTT.

In its sample, this clonotype was seen many times. CDR3 coding DNA: TGTGCCAGCAGCCAAGAACGGCTGGGGGCGAACGAGCAGTACTTC. Its protein is CASSQERLGANEQYF. The V call is TRBV4-2, the J call TRBJ2-7, with D maybe TRBD1 (6 bases). The CDR3 runs 15 residues. V was clipped by 0 bases and J by 5 bases, with 14 bases between them. Germline V CDR1 and CDR2: LGHNA, YNFKEQ.

This clonotype has just a few counts. The chain couples TRBV28 to TRBJ2-1; the match to TRBD2 covers 10 bases. The CDR3 totals 15 residues. Germline CDR1 reads MDHEN; CDR2 reads SYDVKM. The ends lost 5 bases at V and 5 bases at J; junction bases unmatched: 6. DNA of the CDR3: TGTGCCAGCAGTCCGACTCTAGCGGGGGACAATGAGCAGTTCTTC. This codes for CASSPTLAGDNEQFF.

This clonotype turned up a few times. The chain links TRBV29-1 to TRBJ2-3; D might be TRBD1 (5 bases). V was clipped by 5 bases and J by 2 bases, with 17 bases between them. Germline CDR1 SQVTM, CDR2 ANQGSEA. The CDR3 is 15 amino acids. The CDR3 DNA is TGCAGCGTTAGTTTCACAGGCCGAGACACAGATACGCAGTATTTT. This gives the protein CSVSFTGRDTDTQYF.

J is TRBJ2-7 and V is TRBV20-1; 11 nucleotides align to TRBD2. In germline, CDR1 is DFQATT, CDR2 SNEGSKA (reference sequence). This CDR3 region has 16 residues. Trimming took 6 bases from V and 0 from J; bases not matched to a gene: 10. The CDR3 here is CSARKGTSGTSYEQYF. The CDR3 bases are TGCAGTGCCAGAAAAGGGACTAGCGGTACCTCCTACGAGCAGTACTTC.

V and J are TRBV18 and TRBJ1-5, with a weak D call TRBD1 (5 bases). The V end was cut by 5 bases, the J end by 4 bases, with 18 bases between. Germline loops: CDR1 KGHSH, CDR2 LQKENI. The CDR3 is 16 residues long. CDR3 region: CASSWGRDGGNQPQHF. CDR3 nucleotides: TGTGCCAGCTCATGGGGTCGGGACGGTGGGAATCAGCCCCAGCATTTT.

This clonotype showed up just a few times. The chain couples TRBV11-3 to TRBJ2-7; D may match TRBD1 or TRBD2 (5 bases each). The V end was cut by 5 bases, the J end by 5 bases, with 19 bases between. Looked up from germline, CDR1 is SGHNT and CDR2 is YENEEA. The CDR3 is 15 residues long. The CDR3 is CASSPLGPAGNEQYF. The CDR3 coding sequence is TGTGCCAGCAGCCCCTTGGGACCAGCTGGGAACGAGCAGTACTTC. Full variable domain (rest looked up from reference TRBV11-3 and TRBJ2-7): EAGVVQSPRYKIIEKKQPVAFWCNPISGHNTLYWYLQNLGQGPELLIRYENEEAVDDSQLPKDRFSAERLKGVDSTLKIQPAELGDSAVYLCASSPLGPAGNEQYFGPGTRLTVT.

The chain joins TRBV18 to TRBJ2-1, with TRBD2 as a possible D gene (5 bases). Germline V lookup: CDR1 KGHSH, CDR2 LQKENI. The V gene lost 5 bases and the J gene lost 1 base, with 12 bases spanning the gap. This CDR3 comprises 15 residues. The CDR3 region has the DNA TGTGCCAGCTCAGTCCCAACGGGGTCCTACAATGAGCAGTTCTTC. Protein product: CASSVPTGSYNEQFF.

The chain recombines TRBV20-1 with TRBJ1-2; 7 bases align to TRBD1. The CDR3 extends over 14 amino acids. Trimming cost V 6 bases and J 1 base; bases outside gene matches: 8. The germline CDR1 and CDR2 sequences are DFQATT and SNEGSKA (reference sequence). CDR3 sequence reads: CSARQGAYNYGYTF. In nucleotides, the CDR3 is TGCAGTGCAAGACAGGGCGCCTATAACTATGGCTACACCTTC.

This clonotype was recorded at least ten times. J is TRBJ2-1 and V is TRBV7-2, with TRBD1 as a possible D gene (5 bases). Germline CDR1 SGHTA, CDR2 FQGNSA. This CDR3 is built from 14 residues. Trimming removed 5 bases from V and 0 bases from J, with 8 bases in between. CDR3 nucleotide sequence: TGTGCCAGCAGCCGCGACAGCTCCTACAATGAGCAGTTCTTC. Amino acid sequence: CASSRDSSYNEQFF.

This clonotype was counted at least ten times. The rearrangement uses TRBV7-2 and TRBJ1-1, with a possible D match to TRBD1 (5 bases). Trimming cost V 6 bases and J 5 bases, with 16 bases left between them. The V gene's germline CDR1 is SGHTA and CDR2 FQGNSA. The CDR3 sequence is 14 residues long. DNA of the CDR3: TGTGCCAGCAGTCACAACGCGGGGCTTACTGAAGCTTTCTTT. It encodes CASSHNAGLTEAFF.

V gene TRBV4-1 combines with J gene TRBJ2-2; 8 nucleotides line up with TRBD1. The germline V gene encodes CDR1 MGHRA and CDR2 YSYEKL. With 6 bases clipped from V and 6 bases from J, the junction kept 12 bases outside the gene matches. This CDR3 comprises 16 residues. Here the CDR3 DNA reads TGCGCCAGCAGTTTTGCCGGGACAGGACTCGCCGGGGAGCTGTTTTTT. This encodes CASSFAGTGLAGELFF.

This clonotype was observed a handful of times. The V gene is TRBV6-5, the J gene TRBJ1-2; the D gene is possibly TRBD1 (6 bases). Germline V CDR1 and CDR2: MNHEY, SVGAGI. Between the trimmed V and J ends, which lost 6 bases and 3 bases, there was a span of 14 bases. The CDR3 contains 14 residues. The CDR3 DNA follows: TGTGCCAGCAGAGACTTGCGGACAGACTATGGCTACACCTTC. It yields the protein CASRDLRTDYGYTF.